This is a list of T cell receptor beta chains from one sample in a study of cytomegalovirus exposure and HLA in healthy donors. Data came from immunoSEQ multiplex PCR; TCRdb stores just in-frame clones and leaves some out. The profile covers more than 100,000 clones, with 80% appearing a single time and 1% taken by the ten largest. Material: PBMCs. The source of these receptors is a man aged 40-50 years in good health and CMV-seronegative. The CDR3 runs from the conserved cysteine through the conserved F or W. Fields, in order: J gene, D gene, clone size, V gene, CDR3 DNA, CDR3 protein. A D gene is named only where the DNA matches it firmly. Expanded clones are given a class, and other clones once, few, many or no size at all.

J: TRBJ2-7
D: TRBD1
size: -
V: TRBV5-6
DNA: TGTGCCAGCAGCAGACAGGGTAACCTAGGGGAGCAGTACTTC
CDR3: CASSRQGNLGEQYF

J: TRBJ1-5
D: -
size: -
V: TRBV7-9
DNA: TGTGCCAGCAGCTTAGGTGGACATCGCAATCAGCCCCAGCATTTT
CDR3: CASSLGGHRNQPQHF

J: TRBJ2-1
D: TRBD2
size: -
V: TRBV27
DNA: TGTGCCAGCGGGGGGACTAGCGGGAGCTACAATGAGCAGTTCTTC
CDR3: CASGGTSGSYNEQFF

J: TRBJ2-2
D: -
size: -
V: TRBV5-1
DNA: TGCGCCAGCAGCGCCTCAGGGAATTCTCCCGGGGAGCTGTTTTTT
CDR3: CASSASGNSPGELFF

J: TRBJ2-7
D: -
size: -
V: TRBV19
DNA: TGTGCCAGTAGTATAGGTGGAGTCTCGTCCTACGAGCAGTACTTC
CDR3: CASSIGGVSSYEQYF

J: TRBJ1-5
D: -
size: few
V: TRBV30
DNA: TGTGCCTGGACCGGACAGACTGGCGGGCAGCCCCAGCATTTT
CDR3: CAWTGQTGGQPQHF

J: TRBJ1-4
D: -
size: -
V: TRBV2
DNA: TGTGCCAGCAGTGCGCAGGGGTCGACTAATGAAAAACTGTTTTTT
CDR3: CASSAQGSTNEKLFF

J: TRBJ2-5
D: -
size: -
V: TRBV11-3
DNA: TGTGCCAGCAGCTTAGGGGGAGCAGCTTTGGAGACCCAGTACTTC
CDR3: CASSLGGAALETQYF

J: TRBJ1-2
D: TRBD1
size: -
V: TRBV18
DNA: TGTGCCAGCTCACCTCTTGGGACAGGGGGCGATGGCTACACCTTC
CDR3: CASSPLGTGGDGYTF

J: TRBJ2-5
D: TRBD2
size: -
V: TRBV9
DNA: TGTGCCAGCTCCACCGGGGCTAGCGGCCAAGAGACCCAGTACTTC
CDR3: CASSTGASGQETQYF

J: TRBJ1-4
D: -
size: -
V: TRBV2
DNA: TGTGCCAGCGGGGGCTCTAGTCCCCTAGTTGCAACTAATGAAAAACTGTTTTTT
CDR3: CASGGSSPLVATNEKLFF